The 13 T cell receptor beta chains below all came from one sample that was sequenced in a study of cytomegalovirus exposure and HLA in healthy donors. Vbeta (60) and Jbeta (13) primers were used in the PCR. Profiling relied on immunoSEQ multiplex PCR, and the TCRdb table lists in-frame clones only, not all of them. The data hold around 97,000 clones, with roughly 10% observed a single time. The sequencing input was PBMCs. The source of these receptors is a middle-aged man in good health and CMV-seropositive.

This clone was seen more than once but under ten times. The DNA for the CDR3 is TGCAGCCCTATGAATCTGGGGAGCTATACAGATACGCAGTATTTT. Its translation is CSPMNLGSYTDTQYF. J is TRBJ2-3 and V is TRBV29-1, with D possibly matching TRBD2 (5 bases). The CDR3 runs to 15 residues. CDR1 and CDR2 (germline): SQVTM, ANQGSEA. Deletions cut 8 bases from V and 3 bases from J, with 21 bases between.

The genes are TRBV2 and TRBJ2-3; 8 nucleotides line up with TRBD1. Germline V gene data show CDR1 as SNHLY and CDR2 as FYNNEI. The V gene end was trimmed by 8 bases and the J gene end by 2 bases; junction bases not matched to a gene: 6. This CDR3 spans 14 amino acids. The CDR3 region is CASGRTGPTDTQYF. CDR3 bases: TGTGCCAGCGGAAGGACAGGGCCCACAGATACGCAGTATTTT.

The J gene is TRBJ1-4, the V gene TRBV6-5, with 7 nucleotides matching TRBD1. CDR1 and CDR2 (germline): MNHEY, SVGAGI. With V trimmed by 9 bases and J by 8 bases, 9 bases remained unmatched. This CDR3 is 13 amino acids long. This CDR3 reads CARMTGTSEKLFF. The DNA of the CDR3 is TGTGCCAGAATGACAGGGACAAGCGAAAAACTGTTTTTT.

This clone has more than one count but fewer than ten. The chain joins TRBV19 to TRBJ2-5; 7 bases match TRBD1. Trimming cost V 2 bases and J 2 bases; bases outside gene matches: 8. This CDR3 region has 16 residues. Per the germline V gene, CDR1 is LNHDA and CDR2 is SQIVND (reference sequence). The CDR3 nucleotides read TGTGCCAGTAGTATAATAGGCAGGGGGTCACAAGAGACCCAGTACTTC. It encodes CASSIIGRGSQETQYF.

This clone was counted a few times. V usage is TRBV27 and J usage is TRBJ1-5, with 7 positions matching TRBD1. This CDR3 comprises 16 residues. The V gene's germline CDR1 is MNHEY and CDR2 SMNVEV (reference sequence). J gave up 0 bases and V 5 bases, and 7 bases lay outside the gene matches. CDR3 amino acids: CASSPLTGNSNQPQHF. The CDR3 bases are TGTGCCAGCAGTCCGTTGACAGGGAATAGCAATCAGCCCCAGCATTTT.

In DNA form, the CDR3 reads TGTGCCAGCAGCCCCCAAAGCGGGAGTAGGTACAATGAGCAGTTCTTC. As protein: CASSPQSGSRYNEQFF. The V gene is TRBV7-2, the J gene TRBJ2-1, with TRBD2 identical over 8 bases. Germline V gene lookup returns CDR1 SGHTA and CDR2 FQGNSA. The ends lost 5 bases at V and 4 bases at J; junction bases unmatched: 10. There are 16 residues in the CDR3.

This chain joins TRBV18 and TRBJ1-6, with TRBD1 matching over 7 bases. The CDR3 loop spans 14 amino acids. V dropped 2 bases and J dropped 6; count of bases not matched to a gene: 1. Germline-derived CDR1 and CDR2 are KGHSH and LQKENI. The CDR3 DNA reads TGTGCCAGCTCACCAAGGGACAGTAATTCACCCCTCCACTTT. Protein: CASSPRDSNSPLHF.

This chain links TRBV9 with TRBJ1-1, with D possibly matching TRBD1 (5 bases). This CDR3 spans 18 amino acids. The germline V gene has CDR1 SGDLS and CDR2 YYNGEE. Trimming took 4 bases from V and 0 from J, leaving 22 bases between them. The CDR3 protein is CASSPQGGGFLLNTEAFF. CDR3 DNA sequence: TGTGCCAGCAGCCCCCAGGGAGGTGGATTTCTTTTGAACACTGAAGCTTTCTTT.

Here the CDR3 reads CASSPRQSSQETQYF. For the CDR3, the DNA is TGTGCCAGCTCACCGAGGCAGAGCTCTCAAGAGACCCAGTACTTC. J is TRBJ2-5 and V is TRBV18; D is ambiguous. The CDR3 has 15 residues. The germline V gene has CDR1 KGHSH and CDR2 LQKENI. The germline V and J ends were trimmed by 3 bases and 2 bases, with 13 bases remaining between them.

The chain is built from TRBV5-1 and TRBJ1-1; D not certain. The CDR3 has 13 amino acids. Trimming removed 3 bases from V and 6 bases from J, with 12 bases in between. The germline V gene encodes CDR1 SGHRS and CDR2 YFSETQ. CDR3 in DNA: TGCGCCAGCAGCTCACAGCTGGGTGCTGAAGCTTTCTTT. Amino acids: CASSSQLGAEAFF. Based on the CDR3 plus reference TRBV5-1 and TRBJ1-1, the full variable domain is KAGVTQTPRYLIKTRGQQVTLSCSPISGHRSVSWYQQTPGQGLQFLFEYFSETQRNKGNFPGRFSGRQFSNSRSEMNVSTLELGDSALYLCASSSQLGAEAFFGQGTRLTVV.

This clone was observed a few times. The chain recombines TRBV7-2 with TRBJ2-3; 7 nucleotides agree with TRBD1. CDR3 length equals 14 residues. Germline CDR1 and CDR2: SGHTA and FQGNSA. Trimming took 0 bases from V and 4 from J; bases not matched to a gene: 1. The chain's CDR3 is CASSLAQGADTQYF. The CDR3 DNA is TGTGCCAGCAGCTTAGCGCAGGGGGCAGATACGCAGTATTTT.

The table lists this clone with a few counts. The V call is TRBV28, the J call TRBJ1-5; D gene unclear. The V gene lost 4 bases and the J gene lost 7 bases, with 17 bases spanning the gap. CDR3 length: 15 residues. In germline, CDR1 is MDHEN, CDR2 SYDVKM. The CDR3 loop is CASSSFRAGIQPQHF. CDR3 in DNA: TGTGCCAGCAGTTCTTTTAGGGCCGGGATACAGCCCCAGCATTTT.

This clone was picked up many times. The chain carries TRBV29-1 and TRBJ1-1; no definite D call. Germline CDR1 SQVTM, CDR2 ANQGSEA. The CDR3 length is 12 residues. V was shortened by 1 base and J by 8 bases, with 11 bases between the two germline ends. The CDR3 DNA reads as TGCAGCGTTGAAGGGGGAGCGGGCGAAGCTTTCTTT. Its protein product is CSVEGGAGEAFF. Filled out from reference TRBV29-1 and TRBJ1-1, the complete variable domain reads SAVISQKPSRDICQRGTSLTIQCQVDSQVTMMFWYRQQPGQSLTLIATANQGSEATYESGFVIDKFPISRPNLTFSTLTVSNMSPEDSSIYLCSVEGGAGEAFFGQGTRLTVV.